This T cell receptor beta chain was observed in a study of blood T cell repertoires in COVID-19. As for the study in general: PBMCs, B-cell-depleted T cells, or T cells were the source of the cDNA or gDNA that made up the material.

Germline CDR1 is SGHVS and CDR2 is FQNEAQ. V dropped 5 bases and J dropped 4 bases, with 12 bases sitting between them. CDR3 size: 13 residues. In Seattle, patients joined the study during active infection and were tracked longitudinally. In the source study's methods: Reference gene primers were amplified, and this amplification served to estimate nucleated cell counts. TCRdb's table, derived via immunoSEQ multiplex PCR, lists solely in-frame clones and lacks some. V and J calls and clone size are copied from that table; D and trimming were computed from the DNA. The table records about 46,000 clones, 70% to 90% of them present only once.

This TCR was recovered from a woman aged 80 or older with COVID-19, enrolled during active disease. The sample consisted of peripheral blood. The J gene is TRBJ2-7, the V gene TRBV7-8, with D tentatively TRBD1 (5 bases). CDR3 residues: CASSPATVYEQYF. CDR3 coding DNA: TGTGCCAGCAGCCCAGCGACAGTTTACGAGCAGTACTTC.